Below are 27 T cell receptor beta chains sequenced from a single sample in a study of blood T cell repertoires in COVID-19 (TCRdb year 2020). Library method: the immunoSEQ multiplex PCR assay. TCRdb took this table from immuneACCESS and kept in-frame rearrangements with V and J called. Such tables lack part of the clones; where checked against another copy, unresolved V genes explain under half of the gap, and the rest is unexplained. In all, the sample holds some 200,000 clones, and 80% to 90% of those were seen once. The biggest ten clones account for around 3% of the sample. The sample consisted of peripheral blood. These receptors all come from a middle-aged man who had recovered from COVID-19.

This clone was recorded a few times. The chain employs TRBV7-9 and TRBJ1-3; possible D gene TRBD1, 5 bases. The germline gives CDR1 SEHNR, CDR2 FQNEAQ (reference sequence). The CDR3 length is 17 residues. Trimming pared 5 bases from V and 4 bases from J, leaving 21 bases between. CDR3 amino acids: CASSLRGRTTAGNTIYF. The CDR3 nucleotides read TGTGCCAGCAGCCTCCGCGGACGGACAACAGCCGGAAACACCATATATTTT.

This chain links TRBV7-9 with TRBJ1-3, with a weak D call TRBD1 (6 bases). V was clipped by 2 bases and J by 1 base, with 12 bases between them. CDR3 length equals 16 residues. Germline CDR1 reads SEHNR; CDR2 reads FQNEAQ (reference sequence). The CDR3 is CASSLSQGPSGNTIYF. CDR3 DNA sequence: TGTGCCAGCAGCTTAAGCCAGGGGCCGTCTGGAAACACCATATATTTT. Looking up the rest from reference TRBV7-9 and TRBJ1-3 gives the full variable domain: DTGVSQNPRHKITKRGQNVTFRCDPISEHNRLYWYRQTLGQGPEFLTYFQNEAQLEKSRLLSDRFSAERPKGSFSTLEIQRTEQGDSAMYLCASSLSQGPSGNTIYFGEGSWLTVV.

The chain is built from TRBV19 and TRBJ1-2; 9 bases are a match to TRBD1. Per the germline V gene, CDR1 is LNHDA and CDR2 is SQIVND (reference sequence). The CDR3 runs 13 residues. Germline trimming cut 10 bases from V and 2 bases from J; bases unmatched to any gene: 5. CDR3 protein: CAISGQGNYGYTF. The CDR3 DNA reads as TGTGCCATCTCCGGACAGGGGAACTATGGCTACACCTTC. Using reference TRBV19 and TRBJ1-2 for the parts outside the CDR3, the full variable domain is DGGITQSPKYLFRKEGQNVTLSCEQNLNHDAMYWYRQDPGQGLRLIYYSQIVNDFQKGDIAEGYSVSREKKESFPLTVTSAQKNPTAFYLCAISGQGNYGYTFGSGTRLTVV.

The chain employs TRBV6-1 and TRBJ2-1; TRBD2 matches 11 bases. V was clipped by 2 bases and J by 9 bases; unmatched bases: 6. Germline lookup yields CDR1 MNHNS and CDR2 SASEGT. The CDR3 spans 15 residues. CDR3 DNA sequence: TGTGCCAGCAGTGAAAGTAGCGGGAGGGTAGGTGAGCAGTTCTTC. Its translation is CASSESSGRVGEQFF.

V usage is TRBV5-4 and J usage is TRBJ2-5; D possibly corresponds to TRBD2 (6 bases). The CDR3 is made up of 15 amino acids. The germline V and J ends were trimmed by 4 bases and 2 bases, with 15 bases remaining between them. Germline-derived CDR1 and CDR2 are SGHNT and YYREEE (reference sequence). The CDR3 loop reads CASSPPRAGQETQYF. The CDR3 coding sequence is TGTGCCAGCAGCCCCCCTCGGGCGGGACAAGAGACCCAGTACTTC.

This chain joins TRBV27 and TRBJ2-7; TRBD1 matches 7 bases. The CDR3 loop spans 13 amino acids. CDR1 is MNHEY and CDR2 is SMNVEV in the germline V gene (reference sequence). V was pared by 4 bases and J by 3 bases, with 3 bases of the junction left unmatched. CDR3 DNA sequence: TGTGCCAGCAGTTCCCGGGACAGCTACGAGCAGTACTTC. It codes for CASSSRDSYEQYF.

V and J are TRBV3-1 (or the pseudogene TRBV3-2) and TRBJ2-2, with TRBD2 identical over 10 bases. The CDR3 loop spans 15 amino acids. The germline CDR1 and CDR2 sequences are LGHDT and YNNKEL (reference sequence). With V trimmed by 4 bases and J by 5 bases, 4 bases remained unmatched. The CDR3 loop reads CASSPAGGRTGELFF. CDR3 bases: TGTGCCAGCAGCCCAGCGGGAGGGAGGACCGGGGAGCTGTTTTTT.

V is TRBV19 and J is TRBJ1-2, with TRBD1 as a possible D gene (5 bases). Germline V gene sequence: CDR1 LNHDA, CDR2 SQIVND (reference sequence). V lost 4 bases and J 4 bases, leaving 13 bases between the germline ends. The CDR3 runs 14 residues. The CDR3 region is CASSNRGGSYGYTF. CDR3 DNA sequence: TGTGCCAGTAGTAACCGCGGGGGGAGCTATGGCTACACCTTC.

The chain joins TRBV13 to TRBJ1-4; TRBD1 might be the D (5 bases). Trimming removed 0 bases from V and 4 bases from J, with 6 bases in between. The CDR3 has 14 residues. The germline V gene encodes CDR1 PRHDT and CDR2 FYEKMQ (reference sequence). This CDR3 is CASSLGQVNEKLFF. CDR3 DNA sequence: TGTGCCAGCAGCTTAGGACAGGTTAATGAAAAACTGTTTTTT.

This clone showed up just once. The V call is TRBV28, the J call TRBJ2-5; 8 nucleotides match TRBD2. Germline V gene lookup returns CDR1 MDHEN and CDR2 SYDVKM. The CDR3 is 16 residues long. V was pared by 4 bases and J by 4 bases, with 11 bases of the junction left unmatched. CDR3 nucleotides: TGTGCCAGCAGTTCCGGGACTAGTGCCGGCGGAGAGACCCAGTACTTC. Protein sequence: CASSSGTSAGGETQYF.

The chain is built from TRBV20-1 and TRBJ2-7, with a possible D match to TRBD1 (6 bases). Trimming pared 3 bases from V and 7 bases from J, leaving 16 bases between. There are 13 residues in the CDR3. Looked up from germline, CDR1 is DFQATT and CDR2 is SNEGSKA (reference sequence). Written as DNA, the CDR3 is TGCAGTGCTAGTTTGGGGGCTAGGAGGGAGCAGTACTTC. Translation: CSASLGARREQYF.

The genes are TRBV7-6 and TRBJ2-4; 10 nucleotides match TRBD2. Germline V gene data show CDR1 as SGHVS and CDR2 as FNYEAQ. The CDR3 spans 20 residues. With V trimmed by 2 bases and J by 1 base, 14 bases remained unmatched. The CDR3: CASSLLAPSGSWVAKNIQYF. The DNA for the CDR3 is TGTGCCAGCAGCTTATTAGCGCCTAGCGGGAGTTGGGTGGCCAAAAACATTCAGTACTTC.

The rearrangement joins TRBV10-2 to TRBJ1-1; D is unresolved. Trimming pared 0 bases from V and 5 bases from J, leaving 7 bases between. The CDR3 is 13 amino acids. Germline-derived CDR1 and CDR2 are WSHSY and SAAADI. The CDR3 bases are TGCGCCAGCAGTGAGTCGGGAGGAACTGAAGCTTTCTTT. This codes for CASSESGGTEAFF.

The chain combines TRBV3-1 (or the pseudogene TRBV3-2) with TRBJ1-5, with TRBD1 matching 7 bases. Germline-derived CDR1 and CDR2 are LGHDT and YNNKEL (reference sequence). This CDR3 has 18 amino acids. V gave up 0 bases and J gave up 7 bases; unmatched junction bases: 15. The DNA of the CDR3 is TGTGCCAGCAGCCAAGATCGGGGGACAGAGGGGTTCGACCAGCCCCAGCATTTT. Encoded protein: CASSQDRGTEGFDQPQHF.

The chain carries TRBV2 and TRBJ1-4, with 12 bases lining up with TRBD1. V lost 6 bases and J lost 8; bases outside the gene matches: 7. The CDR3 length is 15 residues. Germline values: CDR1 SNHLY, CDR2 FYNNEI. This CDR3 reads CASRGQGAWGEKLFF. Written as DNA, the CDR3 is TGTGCCAGCAGGGGACAGGGGGCTTGGGGAGAAAAACTGTTTTTT.

The chain recombines TRBV28 with TRBJ1-5; D ambiguous. V was trimmed by 10 bases and J by 1 base, leaving 11 bases between them. Germline V gene sequence: CDR1 MDHEN, CDR2 SYDVKM. The CDR3 extends over 13 amino acids. This CDR3 is CATSTFSNQPQHF. In DNA form, the CDR3 reads TGTGCCACTTCGACATTCAGCAATCAGCCCCAGCATTTT. Based on the CDR3 plus reference TRBV28 and TRBJ1-5, the full variable domain is DVKVTQSSRYLVKRTGEKVFLECVQDMDHENMFWYRQDPGLGLRLIYFSYDVKMKEKGDIPEGYSVSREKKERFSLILESASTNQTSMYLCATSTFSNQPQHFGDGTRLSIL.

V usage is TRBV9 and J usage is TRBJ2-5, with 8 nucleotides matching TRBD2. The ends lost 9 bases at V and 5 bases at J; junction bases unmatched: 12. The CDR3 runs to 14 residues. Germline V gives CDR1 SGDLS, CDR2 YYNGEE. CDR3 sequence (DNA): TGTGCCACCTCCAGGACCGGCGGGAGGGAGACCCAGTACTTC. Its translation is CATSRTGGRETQYF.

J is TRBJ2-1 and V is TRBV2; D call uncertain. Trimming stripped 3 bases from V and 7 bases from J, with 19 bases between. Per the germline V gene, CDR1 is SNHLY and CDR2 is FYNNEI. The CDR3 length is 16 residues. The CDR3: CASSDQVASRWNEQFF. The CDR3 nucleotides are TGTGCCAGCAGTGACCAGGTGGCCAGTCGTTGGAATGAGCAGTTCTTC.

The chain couples TRBV7-2 to TRBJ2-7; TRBD2 aligns across 11 bases. The ends lost 6 bases at V and 4 bases at J; junction bases unmatched: 5. Germline lookup yields CDR1 SGHTA and CDR2 FQGNSA. CDR3 length equals 14 residues. In DNA, the CDR3 is TGTGCCAGCAGTAGACTAGCGGGACCTTACGAGCAGTACTTC. Translated, it gives CASSRLAGPYEQYF.

CDR3 in amino acids: CASSISGIEKNEQFF. CDR3 DNA sequence: TGTGCCAGTAGTATTAGCGGAATTGAGAAGAATGAGCAGTTCTTC. The chain is built from TRBV19 and TRBJ2-1, with D maybe TRBD2 (6 bases). Germline-derived CDR1 and CDR2 are LNHDA and SQIVND (reference sequence). The CDR3 contains 15 residues. Deletions cut 3 bases from V and 7 bases from J, with 16 bases between.

V and J are TRBV18 and TRBJ1-3; TRBD1 agrees at 7 bases. Looked up from germline, CDR1 is KGHSH and CDR2 is LQKENI. V dropped 3 bases and J dropped 2; count of bases not matched to a gene: 7. CDR3 length: 16 amino acids. CDR3: CASSPIGTAAGNTIYF. Here the CDR3 DNA reads TGTGCCAGCTCACCGATCGGGACAGCCGCTGGAAACACCATATATTTT. The full variable domain, in which reference TRBV18 and TRBJ1-3 provide the parts outside the CDR3, is NAGVMQNPRHLVRRRGQEARLRCSPMKGHSHVYWYRQLPEEGLKFMVYLQKENIIDESGMPKERFSAEFPKEGPSILRIQQVVRGDSAAYFCASSPIGTAAGNTIYFGEGSWLTVV.

This sequence joins TRBV2 and TRBJ2-1; 9 bases fit TRBD1. The J segment lost 8 bases and the V segment lost 10 bases, leaving 12 bases of the junction unmatched. CDR1 and CDR2 from the germline V gene are SNHLY and FYNNEI. The CDR3 sequence is 14 residues long. The CDR3 loop reads CATPTGGAGYEQFF. CDR3 DNA sequence: TGTGCCACCCCTACAGGGGGCGCGGGTTATGAGCAGTTCTTC.

The chain joins TRBV5-8 to TRBJ2-1, with a possible D match to TRBD2 (5 bases). V shed 5 bases and J shed 6 bases, with 12 bases lying between them. The CDR3 is 13 residues long. Germline CDR1 SGHTS, CDR2 YDEGEE. The CDR3 is CASRADFTNEQFF. The CDR3 DNA reads as TGTGCCAGCAGGGCGGACTTTACCAATGAGCAGTTCTTC.

The chain carries TRBV24-1 and TRBJ1-2; 8 positions agree with TRBD1. Germline V gives CDR1 KGHDR, CDR2 SFDVKD. This CDR3 has 15 amino acids. Unmatched junction bases numbered 5, after V lost 4 bases and J lost 2 bases. CDR3 coding DNA: TGTGCCACCAGTGACCGCCGACAGGGGAACTATGGCTACACCTTC. This gives the protein CATSDRRQGNYGYTF.

The rearrangement uses TRBV29-1 and TRBJ2-2; the D gene is possibly TRBD1 (6 bases). V was cut by 7 bases and J by 2 bases, with 20 bases left in between. CDR3 length equals 16 residues. CDR1 is SQVTM and CDR2 is ANQGSEA in the germline V gene. The CDR3 spells CSALGVGAPNTGELFF. Written as DNA, the CDR3 is TGCAGCGCTCTCGGGGTGGGGGCTCCAAACACCGGGGAGCTGTTTTTT.

Worth noting for this clone: This sample includes further DNA sequences coding for the same CDR3. The V gene is TRBV19, the J gene TRBJ2-7, with TRBD1 identical over 8 bases. This CDR3 comprises 14 residues. The J segment lost 3 bases and the V segment lost 3 bases, leaving 4 bases of the junction unmatched. Germline V gene sequence: CDR1 LNHDA, CDR2 SQIVND (reference sequence). The DNA for the CDR3 is TGTGCCAGTAGTATTGGACAGGGTGGCTACGAGCAGTACTTC. Translating gives CASSIGQGGYEQYF.

V is TRBV6-5 and J is TRBJ2-1; D is unclear. V was trimmed by 2 bases and J by 3 bases, leaving 11 bases between them. Germline-derived CDR1 and CDR2 are MNHEY and SVGAGI. The CDR3 totals 15 residues. CDR3 region: CASSYTTQIYNEQFF. In DNA, the CDR3 is TGTGCCAGCAGTTACACCACCCAGATCTACAATGAGCAGTTCTTC.